Below are 5 T cell receptor beta chains sequenced from a single sample in a study of blood T cell repertoires in COVID-19. Only in-frame clones appear in the TCRdb table, and some are missing; sequencing was by immunoSEQ multiplex PCR. Found here are under 300,000 clones, around four fifths of them singletons; the top ten hold just under 6.5%. Sequencing was done on a sample of peripheral blood. These receptors all stem from an older woman with active or convalescent COVID-19.

The genes are TRBV5-6 and TRBJ2-2, with a tentative D call TRBD2 (6 bases). The CDR3 has 15 residues. V was pared by 0 bases and J by 6 bases, with 12 bases between. CDR1 is SGHDT and CDR2 is YYEEEE in the germline V gene. CDR3 sequence: CASSLGHGGAGELFF. The CDR3, as DNA: TGTGCCAGCAGCTTGGGGCACGGGGGTGCCGGGGAGCTGTTTTTT.

This chain uses TRBV7-2 with TRBJ1-4; perhaps TRBD1 as D (5 bases). Trimming pared 5 bases from V and 5 bases from J, leaving 15 bases between. The CDR3 is 15 amino acids. CDR1 is SGHTA, CDR2 FQGNSA, per germline. The CDR3 region has the DNA TGTGCCAGCAGCGGCAATGGGGCGCCAAATGAAAAACTGTTTTTT. Protein: CASSGNGAPNEKLFF.

The rearrangement uses TRBV28 and TRBJ1-3, with D tentatively TRBD1 (6 bases). This CDR3 has 17 amino acids. Germline CDR1 and CDR2: MDHEN and SYDVKM. Trimming left V 6 bases short and J 0 bases short, with 18 bases between. For the CDR3, the DNA is TGTGCCAGCAGGAAGTACCTGACAGGCTTCTCTGGAAACACCATATATTTT. The encoded protein is CASRKYLTGFSGNTIYF.

Only a few counts were recorded for this clone. V usage is TRBV2 and J usage is TRBJ2-3; 9 positions agree with TRBD2. The CDR3 has 16 residues. Germline V gene lookup returns CDR1 SNHLY and CDR2 FYNNEI. Trimming cost V 5 bases and J 1 base; bases outside gene matches: 7. For the CDR3, the DNA is TGTGCCAGCAGTCCTAGCGGGGCAAGGCGCACAGATACGCAGTATTTT. Protein sequence: CASSPSGARRTDTQYF.

The chain couples TRBV2 to TRBJ1-5, with 10 positions matching TRBD1. Per germline, CDR1 SNHLY and CDR2 FYNNEI. V trimming: 6 bases; J trimming: 2 bases; junction bases outside the gene matches: 4. This CDR3 is built from 15 residues. The CDR3 loop is CASSRGTGGNQPQHF. The CDR3 DNA is TGTGCCAGCAGCCGCGGGACAGGGGGCAATCAGCCCCAGCATTTT.